This TCR beta chain derives from a study of CD8 T cells in ankylosing spondylitis. Concerning this clonotype: Its specificity is unknown.

Study-wide findings and caveats: Clones linked with disease were CD8+ and fairly uncommon in the peripheral blood. Matched synovial fluid from ankylosing spondylitis patients was reported to be enriched for disease-linked clones. In reactive arthritis synovial fluid and blood, some motif variants had been reported before. The study identified a TCR beta motif of roughly eight highly homologous variants that appeared characteristic of ankylosing spondylitis blood.

The germline V gene encodes CDR1 DFQATT and CDR2 SNEGSKA (reference sequence). V gave up 2 bases and J gave up 9 bases, with 5 bases separating them. CDR3 size: 10 residues. Quantitative 5'-RACE was performed with molecular barcodes, and it yielded the TCR beta libraries. TCRdb re-analysed the 5' RACE reads in MiXCR, keeping a single row per CDR3 protein. The sample consists of 350,000 to 450,000 distinct CDR3 sequences, roughly 26% of them appearing once. Sequenced input: blood, either unsorted or a sorted T cell fraction (not recorded which). The chain employs TRBV20-1 and TRBJ2-1, with D hard to call. The TCR comes from a male donor with ankylosing spondylitis. CDR3 sequence (DNA): TGCAGTGCTAGACTTGCTGAGCAGTTCTTC. This sequence encodes CSARLAEQFF.